This T cell receptor beta chain stems from a study of cytomegalovirus exposure and HLA in healthy donors. Looking at the study overall: A prior study identified 120 million or so unique TCR beta sequences from roughly 180 million T cells. General study findings and limits: Most TCR beta V segments were productive about 90% or about 30% of the time in an earlier analysis.

Researchers ran the PCR with 60 Vbeta and 13 Jbeta primers. Assay used: immunoSEQ multiplex PCR; TCRdb lists only in-frame clones, some missing. This sample yields about 130,000 clones, of which about 63% are seen a single time; 1.6% belongs to the top ten. Concerning this clone: What it binds is unknown.

This CDR3 spans 14 amino acids. Germline-derived CDR1 and CDR2 are MNHEY and SMNVEV (reference sequence). V dropped 4 bases and J dropped 7 bases, with 16 bases sitting between them. Sample: PBMCs. The V gene is TRBV27, the J gene TRBJ1-2; possible D gene TRBD1, 6 bases. This TCR came from a man between 25 and 39 years old in good health and CMV-seropositive. CDR3 sequence: CASSSAQGTGGYTF. Here the CDR3 DNA reads TGTGCCAGCAGTTCCGCACAGGGAACCGGTGGCTACACCTTC.